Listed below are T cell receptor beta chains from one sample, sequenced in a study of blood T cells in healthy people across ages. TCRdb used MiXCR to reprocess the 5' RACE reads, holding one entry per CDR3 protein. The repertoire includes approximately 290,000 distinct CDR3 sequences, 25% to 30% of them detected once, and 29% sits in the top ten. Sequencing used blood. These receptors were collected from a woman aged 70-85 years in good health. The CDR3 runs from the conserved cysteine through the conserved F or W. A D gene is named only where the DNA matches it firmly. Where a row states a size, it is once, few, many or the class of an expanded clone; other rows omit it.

CDR3 protein: CSAPREGEKTNEKLFF
CDR3 DNA: TGCAGTGCTCCCAGAGAGGGGGAGAAAACTAATGAAAAACTGTTTTTT
D gene: NA
clone size: NA
J gene: TRBJ1-4
V gene: TRBV20-1

CDR3 protein: CASSLSGVTGANVLTF
CDR3 DNA: TGTGCCAGCAGTTTGAGCGGAGTGACTGGGGCCAACGTCCTGACTTTC
D gene: NA
clone size: few
J gene: TRBJ2-6
V gene: TRBV12-3/TRBV12-4

CDR3 protein: CASSSRRVETQYF
CDR3 DNA: TGTGCCAGCAGTTCTAGGAGGGTTGAGACCCAGTACTTC
D gene: NA
clone size: NA
J gene: TRBJ2-5
V gene: TRBV27

CDR3 protein: CASSRGGLATGELFF
CDR3 DNA: TGTGCCAGCAGCCGAGGGGGGCTAGCCACCGGGGAGCTGTTTTTT
D gene: NA
clone size: many
J gene: TRBJ2-2
V gene: TRBV6-5

CDR3 protein: CASSYKGQGYF
CDR3 DNA: TGTGCCAGCAGTTACAAGGGACAGGGGTACTTC
D gene: TRBD1
clone size: NA
J gene: TRBJ2-5
V gene: TRBV6-5

CDR3 protein: CASSFSGKPNTGELFF
CDR3 DNA: TGCGCCAGCAGCTTCAGTGGGAAGCCCAACACCGGGGAGCTGTTTTTT
D gene: NA
clone size: NA
J gene: TRBJ2-2
V gene: TRBV5-1

CDR3 protein: CASSAQGNQPQHF
CDR3 DNA: TGCGCCAGCAGTGCGCAGGGAAATCAGCCCCAGCATTTT
D gene: NA
clone size: few
J gene: TRBJ1-5
V gene: TRBV10-2

CDR3 protein: CASSYRTGNSPLHF
CDR3 DNA: TGTGCCAGCAGTTACAGGACCGGGAATTCACCCCTCCACTTT
D gene: NA
clone size: few
J gene: TRBJ1-6
V gene: TRBV6-2/TRBV6-3

CDR3 protein: CASSLDAGNTDTQYF
CDR3 DNA: TGTGCCAGCAGCTTGGATGCAGGGAACACAGATACGCAGTATTTT
D gene: NA
clone size: many
J gene: TRBJ2-3
V gene: TRBV5-5

CDR3 protein: CASSERVGETQYF
CDR3 DNA: TGTGCCAGCAGTGAAAGGGTGGGTGAGACCCAGTACTTC
D gene: NA
clone size: NA
J gene: TRBJ2-5
V gene: TRBV6-1

CDR3 protein: CASLSGMFQETQYF
CDR3 DNA: TGTGCCAGCCTCAGCGGGATGTTCCAAGAGACCCAGTACTTC
D gene: TRBD2
clone size: many
J gene: TRBJ2-5
V gene: TRBV28

CDR3 protein: CASSPLLAGAKNIQYF
CDR3 DNA: TGTGCCAGCAGCCCCCTGCTCGCGGGGGCCAAAAACATTCAGTACTTC
D gene: NA
clone size: NA
J gene: TRBJ2-4
V gene: TRBV14

CDR3 protein: CSARDGDRGATQYF
CDR3 DNA: TGCAGTGCTAGAGATGGGGACAGGGGGGCGACCCAGTACTTC
D gene: TRBD1
clone size: NA
J gene: TRBJ2-5
V gene: TRBV20-1

CDR3 protein: CASSWGQSQETQYF
CDR3 DNA: TGTGCCAGCAGCTGGGGACAGAGCCAAGAGACCCAGTACTTC
D gene: TRBD1
clone size: many
J gene: TRBJ2-5
V gene: TRBV7-2

CDR3 protein: CASSFRGYTDTQYF
CDR3 DNA: TGTGCCAGCAGTTTTCGCGGATACACAGATACGCAGTATTTT
D gene: NA
clone size: NA
J gene: TRBJ2-3
V gene: TRBV28

CDR3 protein: CASSVRGSSGRTYKYNEQFF
CDR3 DNA: TGTGCCAGCAGTGTTAGGGGGTCTAGCGGGAGGACCTATAAATACAATGAGCAGTTCTTC
D gene: TRBD2
clone size: NA
J gene: TRBJ2-1
V gene: TRBV25-1

CDR3 protein: CASSRPRLAVSYNEQFF
CDR3 DNA: TGTGCCAGCAGCCGACCCCGACTAGCAGTCTCCTACAATGAGCAGTTCTTC
D gene: TRBD2
clone size: few
J gene: TRBJ2-1
V gene: TRBV7-2

CDR3 protein: CSAGGTGHTEAFF
CDR3 DNA: TGCAGTGCTGGAGGGACAGGGCACACTGAAGCTTTCTTT
D gene: TRBD1
clone size: NA
J gene: TRBJ1-1
V gene: TRBV20-1

CDR3 protein: CSARDAGQGYNEQFF
CDR3 DNA: TGCAGTGCTAGAGATGCCGGACAGGGGTACAATGAGCAGTTCTTC
D gene: TRBD1
clone size: NA
J gene: TRBJ2-1
V gene: TRBV20-1

CDR3 protein: CSARAALGEPQHF
CDR3 DNA: TGCAGTGCTAGAGCAGCACTAGGAGAGCCCCAGCATTTT
D gene: NA
clone size: few
J gene: TRBJ1-5
V gene: TRBV20-1

CDR3 protein: CSVVKGADTQYF
CDR3 DNA: TGCAGCGTTGTTAAGGGGGCAGATACGCAGTATTTT
D gene: NA
clone size: NA
J gene: TRBJ2-3
V gene: TRBV29-1

CDR3 protein: CASSHRLAEETQYF
CDR3 DNA: TGTGCCAGCAGCCACAGACTAGCGGAAGAGACCCAGTACTTC
D gene: TRBD2
clone size: NA
J gene: TRBJ2-5
V gene: TRBV3-1

CDR3 protein: CSLRTGSYEQYF
CDR3 DNA: TGCAGTCTTCGGACAGGTTCCTACGAGCAGTACTTC
D gene: TRBD1
clone size: NA
J gene: TRBJ2-7
V gene: TRBV29-1

CDR3 protein: CASSQGLATVAGDTQYF
CDR3 DNA: TGCGCCAGCAGCCAAGGACTAGCGACCGTTGCCGGAGATACGCAGTATTTT
D gene: TRBD2
clone size: few
J gene: TRBJ2-3
V gene: TRBV4-1

CDR3 protein: CASSLASGGGKTQYF
CDR3 DNA: TGTGCCAGCAGCTTAGCCTCGGGGGGAGGGAAGACCCAGTACTTC
D gene: TRBD2
clone size: many
J gene: TRBJ2-5
V gene: TRBV7-2

CDR3 protein: CASSDPGTVVYEQYF
CDR3 DNA: TGTGCCAGCAGCGACCCCGGGACAGTCGTCTACGAGCAGTACTTC
D gene: TRBD1
clone size: NA
J gene: TRBJ2-7
V gene: TRBV11-1

CDR3 protein: CASSSAGLADYEQYF
CDR3 DNA: TGTGCCAGCAGTTCTGCGGGACTAGCGGACTACGAGCAGTACTTC
D gene: TRBD2
clone size: few
J gene: TRBJ2-7
V gene: TRBV25-1

CDR3 protein: CASSGQGSSIGKVYEQYF
CDR3 DNA: TGTGCCAGCAGTGGCCAGGGTAGTTCGATAGGTAAGGTCTACGAGCAGTACTTC
D gene: NA
clone size: NA
J gene: TRBJ2-7
V gene: TRBV25-1

CDR3 protein: CSARDPRIDSYEQYF
CDR3 DNA: TGCAGTGCTAGAGATCCGAGGATTGACTCCTACGAGCAGTACTTC
D gene: NA
clone size: NA
J gene: TRBJ2-7
V gene: TRBV20-1

CDR3 protein: CAGSLGGLSGGQETQYF
CDR3 DNA: TGTGCCGGCAGCTTAGGAGGGCTTAGCGGGGGCCAAGAGACCCAGTACTTC
D gene: TRBD2
clone size: NA
J gene: TRBJ2-5
V gene: TRBV7-2

CDR3 protein: CASVSGMSVYNEQFF
CDR3 DNA: TGTGCCAGCGTATCTGGGATGTCGGTTTACAATGAGCAGTTCTTC
D gene: NA
clone size: NA
J gene: TRBJ2-1
V gene: TRBV12-3/TRBV12-4

CDR3 protein: CASSQDRGHEQYF
CDR3 DNA: TGCGCCAGCAGCCAAGATAGAGGGCACGAGCAGTACTTC
D gene: NA
clone size: NA
J gene: TRBJ2-7
V gene: TRBV4-3

CDR3 protein: CASSQETRAYEQYF
CDR3 DNA: TGTGCCAGCAGCCAAGAAACTCGGGCCTACGAGCAGTACTTC
D gene: NA
clone size: NA
J gene: TRBJ2-7
V gene: TRBV14

CDR3 protein: CASCEGFLYEQYF
CDR3 DNA: TGTGCCAGTTGCGAGGGGTTCCTCTACGAGCAGTACTTC
D gene: NA
clone size: NA
J gene: TRBJ2-7
V gene: TRBV7-2

CDR3 protein: CSVDPGRTDAEAFF
CDR3 DNA: TGCAGCGTTGATCCCGGCAGGACAGACGCTGAAGCTTTCTTT
D gene: NA
clone size: few
J gene: TRBJ1-1
V gene: TRBV29-1

CDR3 protein: CASSSAGGPNEQFF
CDR3 DNA: TGTGCCAGCAGTTCAGCGGGAGGGCCTAATGAGCAGTTCTTC
D gene: TRBD2
clone size: few
J gene: TRBJ2-1
V gene: TRBV6-5

CDR3 protein: CSVVLAVNTGELFF
CDR3 DNA: TGCAGCGTTGTCCTAGCGGTGAACACCGGGGAGCTGTTTTTT
D gene: TRBD2
clone size: NA
J gene: TRBJ2-2
V gene: TRBV29-1

CDR3 protein: CASQLVSGNTIYF
CDR3 DNA: TGTGCCAGCCAACTCGTCTCTGGAAACACCATATATTTT
D gene: NA
clone size: NA
J gene: TRBJ1-3
V gene: TRBV2

CDR3 protein: CASSQVGTLDYEQYF
CDR3 DNA: TGCGCCAGCAGCCAAGTTGGGACACTCGACTACGAGCAGTACTTC
D gene: NA
clone size: NA
J gene: TRBJ2-7
V gene: TRBV4-3

CDR3 protein: CASSVEDGGFYEQYF
CDR3 DNA: TGTGCCAGCAGCGTGGAGGACGGGGGGTTCTACGAGCAGTACTTC
D gene: TRBD2
clone size: NA
J gene: TRBJ2-7
V gene: TRBV5-5

CDR3 protein: CASSPMGLGRDNEQFF
CDR3 DNA: TGTGCCAGCAGCCCCATGGGTCTAGGCAGGGACAATGAGCAGTTCTTC
D gene: NA
clone size: NA
J gene: TRBJ2-1
V gene: TRBV4-2

CDR3 protein: CASSLVGQGGGYTF
CDR3 DNA: TGCGCCAGCAGCTTGGTTGGACAGGGGGGCGGCTACACCTTC
D gene: TRBD1
clone size: NA
J gene: TRBJ1-2
V gene: TRBV5-1

CDR3 protein: CASSSRLRVHEKYF
CDR3 DNA: TGTGCCAGCAGTTCCCGCTTGCGCGTCCACGAGAAGTACTTC
D gene: NA
clone size: NA
J gene: TRBJ2-7
V gene: TRBV27

CDR3 protein: CASSSRGDSGNTIYF
CDR3 DNA: TGTGCCAGCTCATCCCGGGGGGACTCTGGAAACACCATATATTTT
D gene: NA
clone size: few
J gene: TRBJ1-3
V gene: TRBV18

CDR3 protein: CSANTDGNYGYTF
CDR3 DNA: TGCAGTGCCAATACCGACGGAAACTATGGCTACACCTTC
D gene: NA
clone size: NA
J gene: TRBJ1-2
V gene: TRBV20-1

CDR3 protein: CASSLWGRGNSPLHF
CDR3 DNA: TGTGCCAGCAGTTTATGGGGCAGGGGAAATTCACCCCTCCACTTT
D gene: NA
clone size: many
J gene: TRBJ1-6
V gene: TRBV27

CDR3 protein: CASSLSTGSSYNEQFF
CDR3 DNA: TGTGCCAGCAGCTTGTCAACGGGCAGCTCCTACAATGAGCAGTTCTTC
D gene: NA
clone size: NA
J gene: TRBJ2-1
V gene: TRBV5-5

CDR3 protein: CSGGQTDTQYF
CDR3 DNA: TGCAGCGGTGGACAGACAGATACGCAGTATTTT
D gene: NA
clone size: NA
J gene: TRBJ2-3
V gene: TRBV29-1

CDR3 protein: CASSSGGSSYNEQFF
CDR3 DNA: TGCGCCAGCTCTAGCGGGGGGAGCTCCTACAATGAGCAGTTCTTC
D gene: TRBD2
clone size: NA
J gene: TRBJ2-1
V gene: TRBV5-1

CDR3 protein: CASSRALNEKLFF
CDR3 DNA: TGTGCCAGCAGCCGGGCCCTAAATGAAAAACTGTTTTTT
D gene: NA
clone size: many
J gene: TRBJ1-4
V gene: TRBV12-3/TRBV12-4

CDR3 protein: CASSWTRQETQYF
CDR3 DNA: TGTGCCAGTAGCTGGACTAGACAAGAGACCCAGTACTTC
D gene: TRBD2
clone size: NA
J gene: TRBJ2-5
V gene: TRBV5-6

CDR3 protein: CASSLDLAGASYEQYF
CDR3 DNA: TGTGCCAGCAGCTTGGACCTAGCGGGAGCCTCCTACGAGCAGTACTTC
D gene: TRBD2
clone size: NA
J gene: TRBJ2-7
V gene: TRBV7-2